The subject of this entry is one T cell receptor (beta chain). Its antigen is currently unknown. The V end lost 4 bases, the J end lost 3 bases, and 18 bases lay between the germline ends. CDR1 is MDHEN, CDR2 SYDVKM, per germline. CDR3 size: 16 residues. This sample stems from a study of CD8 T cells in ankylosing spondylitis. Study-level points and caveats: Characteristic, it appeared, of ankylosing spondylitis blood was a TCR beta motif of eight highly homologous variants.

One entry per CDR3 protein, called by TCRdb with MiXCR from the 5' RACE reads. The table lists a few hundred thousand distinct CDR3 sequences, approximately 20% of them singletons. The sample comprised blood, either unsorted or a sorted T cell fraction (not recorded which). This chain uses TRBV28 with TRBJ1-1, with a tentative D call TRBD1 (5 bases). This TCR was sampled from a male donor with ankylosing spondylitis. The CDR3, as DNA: TGTGCCAGCAGTTCCCACGGGGGGGTACTTGACACTGAAGCTTTCTTT. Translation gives CASSSHGGVLDTEAFF.